The 21 T cell receptor beta chains in this list originate from one sample, sequenced in a study of blood T cell repertoires in COVID-19. Sequencing used immunoSEQ multiplex PCR; TCRdb keeps in-frame clones, though not all of them. The sample lists roughly 250,000 clones, nearly 90% occurring once. The sequencing sample was made of peripheral blood. The source of these receptors is a woman aged 40 to 50 who had recovered from COVID-19.

The V gene is TRBV30, the J gene TRBJ1-2; D ambiguous. CDR1 and CDR2 from the germline V gene are GTSNPN and SVGIG (reference sequence). The CDR3 totals 13 residues. V gave up 2 bases and J gave up 8 bases, with 15 bases separating them. The DNA of the CDR3 is TGTGCCTGGAGTACCGGGGTCGCGAGAGGCTACACCTTC. It encodes CAWSTGVARGYTF.

The rearrangement joins TRBV10-3 to TRBJ2-5, with TRBD2 identical over 8 bases. Germline loops: CDR1 ENHRY, CDR2 SYGVKD. With 10 bases clipped from V and 3 bases from J, the junction kept 10 bases outside the gene matches. The CDR3 is made up of 14 amino acids. The CDR3 loop is CATSGGVGKETQYF. CDR3 DNA sequence: TGTGCCACCTCGGGAGGGGTGGGCAAAGAGACCCAGTACTTC.

This chain uses TRBV20-1 with TRBJ2-7; 8 bases are a match to TRBD2. V shed 3 bases, J shed 6 bases, and the junction held 10 bases outside the gene matches. Germline V gene lookup returns CDR1 DFQATT and CDR2 SNEGSKA (reference sequence). The CDR3 runs to 14 residues. CDR3 in DNA: TGCAGTGCTAGTCTTGCGGGAGGTCTGGGCGAGCAGTACTTC. Its protein is CSASLAGGLGEQYF.

The chain couples TRBV7-2 to TRBJ2-5, with 10 bases fitting TRBD2. Germline V lookup: CDR1 SGHTA, CDR2 FQGNSA. J lost 4 bases, V lost 3 bases, and 5 bases had no gene match. The CDR3 totals 15 residues. CDR3 region: CASSFLAGEGETQYF. The CDR3 DNA reads TGTGCCAGCAGCTTTCTAGCGGGAGAGGGAGAGACCCAGTACTTC.

The chain uses TRBV6-5 and TRBJ2-2; D is perhaps TRBD2 (5 bases). The CDR3 loop spans 14 amino acids. Germline V gives CDR1 MNHEY, CDR2 SVGAGI. V dropped 8 bases and J dropped 1 base, with 11 bases sitting between them. CDR3 nucleotides: TGTGCCAGCGCCCCGGACTGGAACACCGGGGAGCTGTTTTTT. Amino acid sequence: CASAPDWNTGELFF.

This chain joins TRBV5-1 and TRBJ2-1; D is unresolved. The CDR3 contains 15 residues. The ends were cut back, 3 bases at V and 2 bases at J, with 12 bases in the middle. CDR1 and CDR2 from the germline V gene are SGHRS and YFSETQ. CDR3 nucleotides: TGCGCCAGCAGCTCTCTCGGTGCTACCTACAATGAGCAGTTCTTC. It encodes CASSSLGATYNEQFF.

This chain uses TRBV10-3 with TRBJ1-5; possibly TRBD1 for D (5 bases). Between the trimmed V and J ends, which lost 2 bases and 2 bases, there was a span of 7 bases. This CDR3 spans 14 amino acids. Germline loops: CDR1 ENHRY, CDR2 SYGVKD. Here the CDR3 DNA reads TGTGCCATCAGTGAGGGGGGGGGCAATCAGCCCCAGCATTTT. Translated, it gives CAISEGGGNQPQHF.

This rearrangement joins TRBV7-9 to TRBJ1-1; tentatively, D is TRBD1 (6 bases). The CDR3 sequence is 18 residues long. V shed 5 bases and J shed 0 bases, with 22 bases lying between them. Germline V gene data show CDR1 as SEHNR and CDR2 as FQNEAQ (reference sequence). The CDR3 loop is CASSAHSATGIMNTEAFF. The CDR3 DNA follows: TGTGCCAGCAGCGCCCACTCCGCTACAGGGATCATGAACACTGAAGCTTTCTTT.

The rearrangement links TRBV4-3 to TRBJ1-6; D is uncertain. The V and J ends lost 5 bases and 0 bases respectively, with 8 bases between them. This CDR3 has 15 residues. Germline V gene data show CDR1 as LGHNA and CDR2 as YSLEER. CDR3 in amino acids: CASSLGSSYNSPLHF. The CDR3 region has the DNA TGCGCCAGCAGCTTGGGGAGCTCCTATAATTCACCCCTCCACTTT.

This clone was counted only a few times. The chain links TRBV7-9 to TRBJ2-1, with 12 bases matching TRBD2. Trimming cost V 5 bases and J 7 bases; bases outside gene matches: 3. CDR1 and CDR2 from the germline V gene are SEHNR and FQNEAQ (reference sequence). The CDR3 runs 14 residues. In DNA form, the CDR3 reads TGTGCCAGCAGCCCCGGACTAGCGGGAAATGAGCAGTTCTTC. This gives the protein CASSPGLAGNEQFF.

The chain employs TRBV19 and TRBJ1-3; TRBD1 matches at 8 bases. Trimming took 3 bases from V and 7 from J; bases not matched to a gene: 11. The germline V gene has CDR1 LNHDA and CDR2 SQIVND (reference sequence). CDR3 size: 16 residues. The CDR3 DNA reads TGTGCCAGTAGTATCCTCCAGGGGGCCGGAGTGAACACCATATATTTT. Protein: CASSILQGAGVNTIYF.

V is TRBV15 and J is TRBJ1-1; tentative D call: TRBD1 (5 bases). Trimming shortened V by 4 bases and J by 1 base, and 10 bases separated the two germline ends. Germline V gives CDR1 LNHNV, CDR2 YYDKDF (reference sequence). This CDR3 spans 14 amino acids. Written as DNA, the CDR3 is TGTGCCACCAGCATTACCGGGGGGAACACTGAAGCTTTCTTT. It codes for CATSITGGNTEAFF.

The rearrangement joins TRBV7-2 to TRBJ2-7, with D possibly TRBD1 on 6 matching bases. Germline CDR1 reads SGHTA; CDR2 reads FQGNSA. V shed 5 bases and J shed 6 bases, with 14 bases lying between them. The CDR3 totals 13 residues. The CDR3 DNA follows: TGTGCCAGCAGCCAAGACAGGTTCAGCGAGCAGTACTTC. This translates into CASSQDRFSEQYF.

V is TRBV3-1 (or the pseudogene TRBV3-2) and J is TRBJ2-3, with TRBD2 identical over 15 bases. Germline V CDR1 and CDR2: LGHDT, YNNKEL (reference sequence). V trimming: 4 bases; J trimming: 2 bases; junction bases outside the gene matches: 7. This CDR3 region has 18 residues. CDR3 sequence reads: CASSLTGLAGGYTDTQYF. The CDR3 bases are TGTGCCAGCAGCCTAACCGGACTAGCGGGGGGGTACACAGATACGCAGTATTTT.

The chain employs TRBV7-3 and TRBJ2-5; TRBD2 is a possible D gene (6 bases). The V gene lost 5 bases and the J gene lost 5 bases, with 12 bases spanning the gap. Germline V gene lookup returns CDR1 SGHTA and CDR2 FQGTGA. CDR3 length: 13 amino acids. The CDR3 loop reads CASSPSGDETQYF. The CDR3 DNA sequence: TGTGCCAGCAGCCCATCGGGGGACGAGACCCAGTACTTC.

The rearrangement joins TRBV28 to TRBJ2-3; 10 nucleotides line up with TRBD1. The CDR3 extends over 17 amino acids. In germline, CDR1 is MDHEN, CDR2 SYDVKM. Trimming cost V 1 base and J 2 bases; bases outside gene matches: 6. Here the CDR3 reads CASSLLGTGENTDTQYF. The CDR3, as DNA: TGTGCCAGCAGTTTATTGGGGACAGGGGAAAACACAGATACGCAGTATTTT.

As regards this clone: The junction does not match germline at one end; this may be a read error. CDR3 residues: CELRDSQETQYF. The CDR3 region has the DNA TGCGAACTCCGGGACAGCCAAGAGACCCAGTACTTC. The chain couples TRBV10-3 to TRBJ2-5, with TRBD1 identical over 7 bases. Germline CDR1 and CDR2: ENHRY and SYGVKD. This CDR3 has 12 amino acids.

The chain couples TRBV5-1 to TRBJ2-3; D remains unclear. Germline CDR1 SGHRS, CDR2 YFSETQ. Trimming stripped 1 base from V and 0 bases from J, with 3 bases between. This CDR3 region has 13 residues. The CDR3, as DNA: TGCGCCAGCAGCTTGCAGAGCACAGATACGCAGTATTTT. Translating it yields CASSLQSTDTQYF.

The rearrangement uses TRBV11-3 and TRBJ2-6, with D tentatively TRBD1 (5 bases). This CDR3 is built from 14 residues. Germline values: CDR1 SGHNT, CDR2 YENEEA. V was clipped by 4 bases and J by 1 base, with 5 bases between them. CDR3 sequence (DNA): TGTGCCAGCAGCTACAGGTCTGGGGCCAACGTCCTGACTTTC. Amino acid sequence: CASSYRSGANVLTF.

This clone appeared a single time. The chain is built from TRBV12-3 or TRBV12-4 and TRBJ2-2; tentative D call: TRBD2 (5 bases). This CDR3 spans 13 amino acids. With 3 bases removed from V and 4 bases from J, the gap between germline ends came to 6 bases. This CDR3 is CASSFGLTGELFF. The CDR3 DNA reads TGTGCCAGCAGTTTTGGACTCACCGGGGAGCTGTTTTTT.

V gene TRBV18 combines with J gene TRBJ2-3; unclear D gene. The V and J ends lost 8 bases and 0 bases respectively, with 9 bases between them. Germline V gene data show CDR1 as KGHSH and CDR2 as LQKENI. The CDR3 loop spans 13 amino acids. In DNA, the CDR3 is TGTGCCAGCCCTTACTCTAGCACAGATACGCAGTATTTT. It encodes CASPYSSTDTQYF.